Here is one TCR beta chain with its context. The entry originates in a study of blood T cell repertoires in COVID-19. Study details: Both acute and convalescent COVID-19 samples were obtained from the United States, Italy and Spain. The cDNA or gDNA used as material had been derived from T cells, B-cell-depleted T cells, or PBMCs.

Unmatched junction bases numbered 4, after V lost 2 bases and J lost 4 bases. The germline V gene has CDR1 SGDLS and CDR2 YYNGEE. CDR3 length: 14 amino acids. Original handling: For nucleated cells, counts were estimated from reference gene primer amplification. Sequencing used immunoSEQ multiplex PCR; TCRdb keeps in-frame clones, though not all of them. The V and J calls and clone size come from that table; D and trimming were worked out from the DNA. The top ten clones hold about half of a sample with approximately 90,000 clones, about 83% of them seen once. The V gene is TRBV9, the J gene TRBJ1-1; TRBD1 agrees at 8 bases. Sequencing was carried out using peripheral blood. This receptor was obtained from a human donor in a cohort sampled during active COVID-19. The CDR3 sequence: CASSVQGAVTEAFF. The CDR3 nucleotides read TGTGCCAGCAGCGTTCAGGGGGCGGTCACTGAAGCTTTCTTT.